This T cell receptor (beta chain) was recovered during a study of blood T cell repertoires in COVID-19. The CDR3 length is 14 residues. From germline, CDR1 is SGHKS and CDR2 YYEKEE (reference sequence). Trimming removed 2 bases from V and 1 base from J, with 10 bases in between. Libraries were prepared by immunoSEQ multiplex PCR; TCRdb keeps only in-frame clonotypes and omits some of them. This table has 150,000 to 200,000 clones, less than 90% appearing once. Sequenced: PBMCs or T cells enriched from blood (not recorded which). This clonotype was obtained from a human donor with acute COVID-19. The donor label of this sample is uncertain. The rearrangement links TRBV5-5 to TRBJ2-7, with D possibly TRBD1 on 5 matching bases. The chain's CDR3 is CASSFPDTSYEQYF. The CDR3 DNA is TGTGCCAGCAGCTTCCCGGACACTTCCTACGAGCAGTACTTC.